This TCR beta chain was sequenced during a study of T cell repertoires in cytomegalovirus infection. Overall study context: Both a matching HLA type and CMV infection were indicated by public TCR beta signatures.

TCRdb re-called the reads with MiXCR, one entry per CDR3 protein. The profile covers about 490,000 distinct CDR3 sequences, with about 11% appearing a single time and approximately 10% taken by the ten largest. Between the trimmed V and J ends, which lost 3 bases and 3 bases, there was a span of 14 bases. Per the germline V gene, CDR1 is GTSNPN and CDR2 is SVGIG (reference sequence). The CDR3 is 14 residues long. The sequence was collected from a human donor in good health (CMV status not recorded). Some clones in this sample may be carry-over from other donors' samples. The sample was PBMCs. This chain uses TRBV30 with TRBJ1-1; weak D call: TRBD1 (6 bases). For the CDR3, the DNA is TGTGCCTGGAGGGACCACAGGGTTGACACTGAAGCTTTCTTT. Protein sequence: CAWRDHRVDTEAFF.